These 9 T cell receptor beta chains were all obtained from the same sample, sequenced in a study of T cell responses to AZD1222 COVID-19 vaccine. TCRdb's copy holds only in-frame clones and misses some; the assay was immunoSEQ multiplex PCR. The sample gives tens of thousands of clones, roughly 85% of which show up once; less than 15% is in the top ten. This specimen consisted of peripheral blood, obtained on day 0 of AZD1222 vaccination. The receptor source for this set is an adult in good health.

This clone was seen a single time. The chain links TRBV2 to TRBJ1-1; no clear D. CDR3 length: 13 amino acids. Trimming took 7 bases from V and 1 from J, leaving 10 bases between them. Per germline, CDR1 SNHLY and CDR2 FYNNEI. CDR3 bases: TGTGCCAGCAATGCAGCCTGGAACACTGAAGCTTTCTTT. It yields the protein CASNAAWNTEAFF.

About this clone: Other DNA sequences in the same sample also yield this CDR3. The gene calls are TRBV9 and TRBJ1-3, with D unclear. CDR3 size: 14 residues. The germline gives CDR1 SGDLS, CDR2 YYNGEE. V dropped 0 bases and J dropped 1 base, with 5 bases sitting between them. CDR3 nucleotide sequence: TGTGCCAGCAGCGTAGGCGTATCTGGAAACACCATATATTTT. Protein: CASSVGVSGNTIYF.

The chain has TRBV3-1 (or the pseudogene TRBV3-2) and TRBJ2-7; D may match TRBD1 or TRBD2 (6 bases each). Germline V gives CDR1 LGHDT, CDR2 YNNKEL (reference sequence). V was shortened by 1 base and J by 4 bases, with 8 bases between the two germline ends. This CDR3 spans 13 amino acids. CDR3: CASSQGGAYEQYF. CDR3 coding DNA: TGTGCCAGCAGCCAAGGGGGGGCTTACGAGCAGTACTTC.

V and J are TRBV7-9 and TRBJ2-1; D is unclear. Germline lookup yields CDR1 SEHNR and CDR2 FQNEAQ (reference sequence). Trimming took off 2 bases at V and 2 bases at J, with 16 bases between the two ends. This CDR3 has 17 residues. Written as DNA, the CDR3 is TGTGCCAGCAGCTTAATCTCGGACGGCAGGCCCTACAATGAGCAGTTCTTC. Protein: CASSLISDGRPYNEQFF.

This clone was counted between two and nine times. J is TRBJ1-2 and V is TRBV7-2; a possible D gene is TRBD1 (5 bases). With 3 bases removed from V and 3 bases from J, the gap between germline ends came to 8 bases. CDR3 size: 13 residues. CDR1 is SGHTA and CDR2 is FQGNSA in the germline V gene. The CDR3 DNA sequence: TGTGCCAGCAGCTTGAGACAGCACTATGGCTACACCTTC. Translating it yields CASSLRQHYGYTF.

The genes are TRBV3-1 (or the pseudogene TRBV3-2) and TRBJ2-3; D remains ambiguous. In germline, CDR1 is LGHDT, CDR2 YNNKEL (reference sequence). The CDR3 spans 12 residues. Trimming took 5 bases from V and 4 from J, leaving 7 bases between them. The CDR3 nucleotides read TGTGCCAGCAGCATCCAGTCAGATACGCAGTATTTT. Its translation: CASSIQSDTQYF.

The chain has TRBV6-5 and TRBJ2-1; 12 nucleotides align to TRBD1. The CDR3 covers 15 residues. Germline assignment: CDR1 MNHEY and CDR2 SVGAGI. The V segment lost 9 bases and the J segment 8 bases; nucleotides outside the gene matches: 11. Here the CDR3 reads CASRPGQGAIYEQFF. The CDR3 DNA reads TGTGCCAGTCGGCCGGGACAGGGGGCAATCTATGAGCAGTTCTTC.

This clone has just a few counts. CDR3 region: CASAPRLYYGYTF. The DNA of the CDR3 is TGTGCCAGCGCTCCTCGGCTTTACTATGGCTACACCTTC. The chain is built from TRBV9 and TRBJ1-2; D unclear. Looked up from germline, CDR1 is SGDLS and CDR2 is YYNGEE. Trimming stripped 7 bases from V and 3 bases from J, with 13 bases between. This CDR3 has 13 residues.

The count of this clone is one. This rearrangement joins TRBV14 to TRBJ1-5; D remains ambiguous. This CDR3 spans 13 amino acids. Germline V gene data show CDR1 as SGHDN and CDR2 as FVKESK. Between the trimmed V and J ends, which lost 4 bases and 7 bases, there was a span of 11 bases. The CDR3, as DNA: TGTGCCAGCAGCCTCCAACGCGGGCAGCCCCAGCATTTT. Amino acid sequence: CASSLQRGQPQHF.